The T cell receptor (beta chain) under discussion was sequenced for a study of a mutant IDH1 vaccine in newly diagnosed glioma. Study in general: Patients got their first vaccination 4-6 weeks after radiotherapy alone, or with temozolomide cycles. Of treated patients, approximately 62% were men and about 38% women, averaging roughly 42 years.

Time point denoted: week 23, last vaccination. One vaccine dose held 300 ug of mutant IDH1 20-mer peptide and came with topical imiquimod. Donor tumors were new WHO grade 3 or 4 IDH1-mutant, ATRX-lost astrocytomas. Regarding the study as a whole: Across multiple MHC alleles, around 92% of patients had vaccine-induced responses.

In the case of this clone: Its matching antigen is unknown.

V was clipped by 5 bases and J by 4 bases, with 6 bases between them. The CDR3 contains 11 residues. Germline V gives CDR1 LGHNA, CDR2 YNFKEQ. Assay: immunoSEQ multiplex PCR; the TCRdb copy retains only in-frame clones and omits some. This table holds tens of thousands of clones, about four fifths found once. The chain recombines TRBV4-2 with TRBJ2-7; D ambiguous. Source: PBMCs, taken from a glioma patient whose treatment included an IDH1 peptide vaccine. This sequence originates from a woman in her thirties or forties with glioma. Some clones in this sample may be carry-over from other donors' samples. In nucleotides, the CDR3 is TGTGCCAGCAGCGAGGCTTACGAGCAGTACTTC. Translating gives CASSEAYEQYF.